Below, 29 T cell receptor beta chains from the same sample are listed, as sequenced in a study of blood T cell repertoires in COVID-19. Here immunoSEQ multiplex PCR was the method, and the copy in TCRdb shows in-frame clones only, minus some. The data show hundreds of thousands of clones, around 88% seen once. Sequencing was carried out using peripheral blood. Receptors were obtained from a woman aged 65 to 85 with COVID-19, enrolled during active disease.

The chain recombines TRBV12-5 with TRBJ1-1, with a tentative D call TRBD1 (5 bases). Germline V gene lookup returns CDR1 LGHNT and CDR2 FRNRAP. The V end lost 2 bases, the J end lost 1 base, and 11 bases lay between the germline ends. This CDR3 is built from 15 residues. In DNA form, the CDR3 reads TGTGCTAGTGGTTTGATTGGAGGGGCGAACACTGAAGCTTTCTTT. Its protein is CASGLIGGANTEAFF. Variable domain in full (rest from reference TRBV12-5 and TRBJ1-1): DARVTQTPRHKVTEMGQEVTMRCQPILGHNTVFWYRQTMMQGLELLAYFRNRAPLDDSGMPKDRFSAEMPDATLATLKIQPSEPRDSAVYFCASGLIGGANTEAFFGQGTRLTVV.

The chain employs TRBV13 and TRBJ2-7, with D tentatively TRBD1 (8 bases). The CDR3 runs 15 residues. Germline CDR1 reads PRHDT; CDR2 reads FYEKMQ (reference sequence). With 5 bases removed from V and 2 bases from J, the gap between germline ends came to 16 bases. Written as DNA, the CDR3 is TGTGCCAGCAGCCTCCGACAGGGGACTACCTACGAGCAGTACTTC. Amino acids: CASSLRQGTTYEQYF.

In its sample, this clone was seen a few times. This sequence joins TRBV27 and TRBJ1-1; the D is unclear. CDR1 MNHEY and CDR2 SMNVEV come from the germline V gene (reference sequence). This CDR3 is built from 14 residues. With 5 bases removed from V and 3 bases from J, the gap between germline ends came to 13 bases. The CDR3 region has the DNA TGTGCCAGCAGTCCCCGGGGTAGCTACACTGAAGCTTTCTTT. Protein product: CASSPRGSYTEAFF.

The genes are TRBV4-3 and TRBJ2-2; 11 bases are a match to TRBD2. CDR3 length: 16 residues. After removal of 1 base from V and 8 bases from J, the junction contained 6 bases not matched to a gene. Germline V gene lookup returns CDR1 LGHNA and CDR2 YSLEER. The CDR3 nucleotides read TGCGCCAGCAGCCAAGTTAGCGGGGGGGCGCGAGGGGAGCTGTTTTTT. This gives the protein CASSQVSGGARGELFF.

J is TRBJ2-5 and V is TRBV24-1; 9 positions agree with TRBD1. This CDR3 has 15 amino acids. The V segment lost 9 bases and the J segment 2 bases; nucleotides outside the gene matches: 9. Germline V lookup: CDR1 KGHDR, CDR2 SFDVKD. The CDR3 DNA is TGTGCCACCTCGTCTGACAGGGGGGAACAAGAGACCCAGTACTTC. It is translated as CATSSDRGEQETQYF.

The chain couples TRBV24-1 to TRBJ2-1, with TRBD1 as a possible D gene (6 bases). The CDR3 length is 12 residues. CDR1 and CDR2 from the germline V gene are KGHDR and SFDVKD. V lost 3 bases and J lost 14, with 13 bases in between. The CDR3 region is CATSDSIRGKFF. The CDR3 DNA is TGTGCCACCAGTGATAGTATAAGGGGGAAGTTCTTC.

The CDR3 DNA is TGTGCCAGCAGTTTGGGGGGAGGAACAGATACGCAGTATTTT. Its protein is CASSLGGGTDTQYF. The V call is TRBV28, the J call TRBJ2-3; perhaps TRBD2 as D (6 bases). The CDR3 extends over 14 amino acids. Germline lookup yields CDR1 MDHEN and CDR2 SYDVKM. Trimming took 3 bases from V and 3 from J, leaving 10 bases between them. The complete variable domain, with remaining parts taken from reference TRBV28 and TRBJ2-3, reads DVKVTQSSRYLVKRTGEKVFLECVQDMDHENMFWYRQDPGLGLRLIYFSYDVKMKEKGDIPEGYSVSREKKERFSLILESASTNQTSMYLCASSLGGGTDTQYFGPGTRLTVL.

The CDR3 loop is CASSFITGDYEQYF. The CDR3 bases are TGTGCCAGCAGCTTCATCACAGGGGACTACGAGCAGTACTTC. V usage is TRBV7-2 and J usage is TRBJ2-7; 7 bases agree with TRBD1. V lost 3 bases, J lost 3 bases, and 5 bases stayed unmatched. Germline lookup yields CDR1 SGHTA and CDR2 FQGNSA. This CDR3 region has 14 residues.

V gene TRBV27 combines with J gene TRBJ2-2; D unresolved. The CDR3 consists of 13 residues. The germline CDR1 and CDR2 sequences are MNHEY and SMNVEV (reference sequence). The V gene lost 6 bases and the J gene lost 6 bases, with 11 bases spanning the gap. CDR3 sequence: CASSRGQAGELFF. The CDR3 DNA reads as TGTGCCAGCAGCCGCGGTCAAGCCGGGGAGCTGTTTTTT.

The chain employs TRBV11-2 and TRBJ2-2, with 7 bases fitting TRBD1. The CDR3 sequence is 16 residues long. V shed 6 bases, J shed 0 bases, and the junction held 7 bases outside the gene matches. The germline CDR1 and CDR2 sequences are SGHAT and FQNNGV. This CDR3 is CASRLPGTANTGELFF. In DNA, the CDR3 is TGTGCCAGCAGGTTACCCGGGACAGCGAACACCGGGGAGCTGTTTTTT.

This clone was seen only once. The CDR3 spells CASSLSAPSGAFF. The CDR3 nucleotides read TGTGCCAGCAGTTTATCGGCCCCATCGGGAGCTTTCTTT. The J gene is TRBJ1-1, the V gene TRBV27; no reliable D call. Germline CDR1 is MNHEY and CDR2 is SMNVEV (reference sequence). The ends were cut back, 0 bases at V and 10 bases at J, with 12 bases in the middle. The CDR3 covers 13 residues.

Here the CDR3 reads CATSSSGDTEAFF. In nucleotides, the CDR3 is TGTGCCACCAGCAGTTCCGGGGACACTGAAGCTTTCTTT. The chain couples TRBV15 to TRBJ1-1; D call uncertain. Germline values: CDR1 LNHNV, CDR2 YYDKDF (reference sequence). V shed 3 bases and J shed 3 bases, with 8 bases lying between them. There are 13 residues in the CDR3.

The rearrangement joins TRBV28 to TRBJ2-5, with D unclear. The germline V gene encodes CDR1 MDHEN and CDR2 SYDVKM. Between the trimmed V and J ends, which lost 7 bases and 3 bases, there was a span of 6 bases. The CDR3 is 11 amino acids. The CDR3 region has the DNA TGTGCCAGCACTAAAGAAGAGACCCAGTACTTC. The encoded protein is CASTKEETQYF.

The CDR3 region is CATSAPTSGGPTGELFF. CDR3 nucleotides: TGTGCCACCAGTGCCCCTACGAGCGGGGGGCCTACCGGGGAGCTGTTTTTT. This rearrangement joins TRBV24-1 to TRBJ2-2, with TRBD2 matching 9 bases. Unmatched junction bases numbered 11, after V lost 5 bases and J lost 5 bases. This CDR3 spans 17 amino acids. CDR1 is KGHDR and CDR2 is SFDVKD in the germline V gene.

In nucleotides, the CDR3 is TGTGCCAGCAGCGTAGACCCTCAGGGGGCACTGGGAAACACCATATATTTT. Its translation: CASSVDPQGALGNTIYF. This chain links TRBV9 with TRBJ1-3; TRBD1 agrees at 8 bases. Germline V gene data show CDR1 as SGDLS and CDR2 as YYNGEE. V gave up 0 bases and J gave up 4 bases; unmatched junction bases: 9. This CDR3 has 17 amino acids.

The V call is TRBV10-3, the J call TRBJ1-4; 7 positions match TRBD1. Germline V gene data show CDR1 as ENHRY and CDR2 as SYGVKD. The CDR3 is made up of 15 amino acids. V lost 11 bases, J lost 4 bases, and 13 bases stayed unmatched. DNA of the CDR3: TGTGCCGCTCGACGAGGGGGCGGAGGTAATGAAAAACTGTTTTTT. This translates into CAARRGGGGNEKLFF.

This clone came up once. The CDR3 sequence is CASSPQGGSDEQYF. Here the CDR3 DNA reads TGTGCCAGCAGCCCCCAGGGAGGTAGCGACGAGCAGTACTTC. The V gene is TRBV9, the J gene TRBJ2-7; D is possibly TRBD2 (6 bases). The CDR3 consists of 14 residues. V was clipped by 4 bases and J by 5 bases, with 16 bases between them. Germline V gives CDR1 SGDLS, CDR2 YYNGEE.

This clone appeared a single time. The chain joins TRBV18 to TRBJ1-4, with 8 bases identical to TRBD1. From germline, CDR1 is KGHSH and CDR2 LQKENI. J was trimmed by 5 bases and V by 3 bases; bases with no gene match: 5. This CDR3 is 15 amino acids long. The CDR3 bases are TGTGCCAGCTCACCGACCCGGACAGGGAATGAAAAACTGTTTTTT. Translation: CASSPTRTGNEKLFF.

The chain employs TRBV9 and TRBJ2-7; 8 bases align to TRBD2. Germline V gene lookup returns CDR1 SGDLS and CDR2 YYNGEE. The CDR3 contains 15 residues. V lost 1 base to trimming and J lost 2 bases; unmatched junction nucleotides: 5. The CDR3 DNA follows: TGTGCCAGCAGCGTATTGGCGGGGGGCCCCTACGAGCAGTACTTC. This sequence encodes CASSVLAGGPYEQYF. The full variable domain, completed using reference TRBV9 and TRBJ2-7, is DSGVTQTPKHLITATGQRVTLRCSPRSGDLSVYWYQQSLDQGLQFLIQYYNGEERAKGNILERFSAQQFPDLHSELNLSSLELGDSALYFCASSVLAGGPYEQYFGPGTRLTVT.

The V and J genes are TRBV18 and TRBJ1-1; D might be TRBD1 (6 bases). The V end lost 4 bases, the J end lost 6 bases, and 18 bases lay between the germline ends. Per germline, CDR1 KGHSH and CDR2 LQKENI. This CDR3 is 15 amino acids long. CDR3 loop: CASSRAQLQGAEAFF. DNA of the CDR3: TGTGCCAGCTCACGCGCCCAACTACAGGGCGCTGAAGCTTTCTTT.

The rearrangement links TRBV4-1 to TRBJ2-1; TRBD2 matches at 10 bases. The CDR3 covers 16 residues. Per germline, CDR1 MGHRA and CDR2 YSYEKL. Trimming at V came to 3 bases and at J to 7 bases, leaving 9 bases not matched to a gene. CDR3 bases: TGCGCCAGCAGCCATCAGCGGGGGGGCAATGGGAATGAGCAGTTCTTC. It encodes CASSHQRGGNGNEQFF.

The V call is TRBV10-1, the J call TRBJ1-4; D possibly corresponds to TRBD1 (5 bases). Germline assignment: CDR1 WNHNN and CDR2 SYGVQD (reference sequence). Trimming removed 3 bases at V and 8 bases at J, with 10 bases between. This CDR3 region has 13 residues. CDR3 in DNA: TGCGCCAGCAGTGAATCGGGGGTCGAAAAACTGTTTTTT. The encoded protein is CASSESGVEKLFF.

The rearrangement links TRBV29-1 to TRBJ2-5; 10 nucleotides line up with TRBD1. Per the germline V gene, CDR1 is SQVTM and CDR2 is ANQGSEA. Unmatched junction bases numbered 9, after V lost 6 bases and J lost 5 bases. The CDR3 has 14 amino acids. The chain's CDR3 is CSVKKDRGGETQYF. CDR3 sequence (DNA): TGCAGCGTCAAAAAGGACAGGGGGGGTGAGACCCAGTACTTC.

The CDR3 is CASSTTGNQPQHF. In DNA form, the CDR3 reads TGTGCCAGCAGCACGACAGGGAATCAGCCCCAGCATTTT. The V and J genes are TRBV7-9 and TRBJ1-5, with 7 bases matching TRBD1. The CDR3 covers 13 residues. Per the germline V gene, CDR1 is SEHNR and CDR2 is FQNEAQ (reference sequence). V was pared by 5 bases and J by 4 bases, with 2 bases of the junction left unmatched.

This chain joins TRBV5-1 and TRBJ2-7, with D possibly being TRBD1 (5 bases). V was pared by 6 bases and J by 5 bases, with 9 bases between. This CDR3 is 11 amino acids long. Germline CDR1 is SGHRS and CDR2 is YFSETQ. The CDR3 reads CASTQGHEQYF. Here the CDR3 DNA reads TGCGCCAGCACCCAGGGTCACGAGCAGTACTTC.

Concerning this clone: Other DNA sequences in the same sample also yield this CDR3. The chain uses TRBV4-1 and TRBJ2-5; the D gene is possibly TRBD1 (5 bases). Deletions cut 4 bases from V and 2 bases from J, with 8 bases between. Germline V lookup: CDR1 MGHRA, CDR2 YSYEKL. This CDR3 is built from 13 residues. This CDR3 is CASSLGQQETQYF. The DNA of the CDR3 is TGCGCCAGCAGCCTCGGACAACAAGAGACCCAGTACTTC.

The CDR3 loop is CASSPRETGPPYGYTF. CDR3 coding DNA: TGTGCCAGCAGTCCCCGTGAGACAGGGCCTCCGTATGGCTACACCTTC. The rearrangement joins TRBV27 to TRBJ1-2; 7 bases match TRBD1. The CDR3 runs 16 residues. Germline-derived CDR1 and CDR2 are MNHEY and SMNVEV (reference sequence). J gave up 5 bases and V 5 bases, and 14 bases lay outside the gene matches.

The rearrangement links TRBV15 to TRBJ2-3, with 10 nucleotides matching TRBD1. Trimming at V came to 4 bases and at J to 3 bases, leaving 7 bases not matched to a gene. The V gene's germline CDR1 is LNHNV and CDR2 YYDKDF (reference sequence). The CDR3 loop spans 16 amino acids. CDR3 sequence reads: CATSMLGQGGTDTQYF. CDR3 nucleotides: TGTGCCACCAGCATGCTAGGACAGGGGGGGACAGATACGCAGTATTTT. The full variable domain, with the rest looked up from reference TRBV15 and TRBJ2-3, is DAMVIQNPRYQVTQFGKPVTLSCSQTLNHNVMYWYQQKSSQAPKLLFHYYDKDFNNEADTPDNFQSRRPNTSFCFLDIRSPGLGDTAMYLCATSMLGQGGTDTQYFGPGTRLTVL.

The V gene is TRBV21-1, the J gene TRBJ1-3; TRBD1 is the table's D call, not checked against the DNA. TRBV21-1 is deemed a pseudogene. The CDR3 length is 14 residues. The CDR3 region is CASSKMDRANTIYF. The CDR3 DNA follows: TGTGCCAGCAGCAAGATGGACAGGGCGAACACCATATATTTT.